This record covers a single T cell receptor beta chain. Its cognate antigen is unknown. The data are from a study of blood T cells in healthy people across ages. Notes on the study in general: Nothing was known about donor CMV status, and this possibly confounded expanded clonotype changes.

No fewer than 6 million PBMCs went into each sample. A sample-barcoded 5' primer and a J-beta primer mix were used in a second PCR of roughly 7 to 12 cycles. Sequencing of every sample gave 3 million or more CDR3-containing paired-end reads. Each CDR3 protein gets one entry after TCRdb re-called the 5' RACE reads with MiXCR. Here the sample spans over a million distinct CDR3 sequences, roughly a quarter being singletons. The V and J ends lost 8 bases and 8 bases respectively, with 12 bases between them. Germline V gene data show CDR1 as SEHNR and CDR2 as FQNEAQ (reference sequence). This CDR3 region has 11 residues. The same data also contributed to another study, on T cells of mothers and their children. That source adds: Donors comprised three healthy Caucasian mothers plus their six children.

V gene TRBV7-9 combines with J gene TRBJ1-2; D gene ambiguous. The receptor was derived from a girl aged 2 to 10 in good health. Sequencing was performed on blood. As DNA, the CDR3 is TGTGCCAGCCTGAAGCAAGGGGGCTACACCTTC. Translated, it gives CASLKQGGYTF.